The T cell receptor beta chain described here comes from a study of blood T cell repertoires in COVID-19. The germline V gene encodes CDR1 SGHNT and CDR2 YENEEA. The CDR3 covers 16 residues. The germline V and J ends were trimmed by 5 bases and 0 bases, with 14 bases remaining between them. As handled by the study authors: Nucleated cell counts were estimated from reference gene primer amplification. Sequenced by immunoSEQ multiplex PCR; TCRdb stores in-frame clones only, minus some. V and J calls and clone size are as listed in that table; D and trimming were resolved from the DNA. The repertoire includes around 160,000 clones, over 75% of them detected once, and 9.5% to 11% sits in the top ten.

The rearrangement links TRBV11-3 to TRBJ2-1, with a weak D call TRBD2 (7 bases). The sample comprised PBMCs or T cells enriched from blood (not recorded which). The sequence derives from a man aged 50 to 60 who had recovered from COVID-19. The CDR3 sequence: CASSKGGGGSYNEQFF. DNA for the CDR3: TGTGCCAGCAGCAAAGGGGGGGGCGGCTCCTACAATGAGCAGTTCTTC. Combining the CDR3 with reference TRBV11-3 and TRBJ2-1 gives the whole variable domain EAGVVQSPRYKIIEKKQPVAFWCNPISGHNTLYWYLQNLGQGPELLIRYENEEAVDDSQLPKDRFSAERLKGVDSTLKIQPAELGDSAVYLCASSKGGGGSYNEQFFGPGTRLTVL.